This TCR beta chain emerged from a study of cytomegalovirus exposure and HLA in healthy donors. Study results and limitations: Rarity characterized most TCR sequences, yet some public TCRs appeared in many donors. Subsequent analysis found a tendency for first-cohort TCR clusters to co-occur within the 90 to 150 validation repertoires. The listing of fewer than 200 TCR beta chains classed them as cytomegalovirus-associated. It was confirmed in vitro that a few of the CMV-associated chains were specific for CMV antigens.

Remarks on this clone: Antigen specificity is unknown.

Germline V gives CDR1 SGHRS, CDR2 YFSETQ. V shed 2 bases and J shed 4 bases, with 12 bases lying between them. CDR3 length: 14 residues. TCRdb keeps only in-frame clones here, not all; method: immunoSEQ multiplex PCR. The table lists fewer than 200,000 clones, around nine tenths of them singletons. This sequence was found in a man between 18 and 35 years old in good health and CMV-seropositive. The sample taken for sequencing was PBMCs. The chain employs TRBV5-1 and TRBJ1-1; D is perhaps TRBD1 (6 bases). The CDR3 spells CASSLAGASTEAFF. CDR3 nucleotide sequence: TGCGCCAGCAGCTTAGCGGGGGCTAGCACTGAAGCTTTCTTT.